These 30 T cell receptor beta chains were sequenced from one sample in a study of OX40 agonist ivuxolimab in advanced cancers. Profiling relied on immunoSEQ multiplex PCR, and the TCRdb table lists in-frame clones only, not all of them. The repertoire has tens of thousands of clones, about 87% of them found once; the top ten carry more than 0.45%. The starting material was CD4+ or CD8+ T cells sorted from blood, obtained in a trial of the OX40 agonist ivuxolimab. These receptors all stem from an adult with an advanced solid tumor such as melanoma, head and neck, liver or kidney cancer.

The chain carries TRBV7-2 and TRBJ2-5; TRBD1 agrees at 7 bases. V shed 1 base and J 7 bases; nucleotides not matched to a gene: 6. The CDR3 loop spans 14 amino acids. Per germline, CDR1 SGHTA and CDR2 FQGNSA. DNA of the CDR3: TGTGCCAGCAGCTTAGTAAGGGGGCCCACGACCCAGTACTTC. It is translated as CASSLVRGPTTQYF.

The chain carries TRBV11-2 and TRBJ1-1; the D gene is possibly TRBD1 (5 bases). Trimming shortened V by 4 bases and J by 0 bases, and 9 bases separated the two germline ends. The germline gives CDR1 SGHAT, CDR2 FQNNGV. The CDR3 sequence is 14 residues long. The CDR3: CASSSIRVNTEAFF. The CDR3 bases are TGTGCCAGCAGCTCTATCAGGGTGAACACTGAAGCTTTCTTT.

The CDR3 DNA follows: TGTGCCAGCAGCTTAGTTGGTCTGGAGCAGTACTTC. Amino acid sequence: CASSLVGLEQYF. V and J are TRBV7-2 and TRBJ2-7; D gene unclear. Germline V gene sequence: CDR1 SGHTA, CDR2 FQGNSA. The V end lost 1 base, the J end lost 7 bases, and 8 bases lay between the germline ends. The CDR3 totals 12 residues.

This clone appeared once. This sequence joins TRBV7-2 and TRBJ2-7; 9 bases are shared with TRBD2. Losses at the gene ends were 7 bases for V and 2 bases for J; bases not matched to a gene: 6. In germline, CDR1 is SGHTA, CDR2 FQGNSA. There are 14 residues in the CDR3. CDR3: CASTLTSGAYEQYF. CDR3 DNA sequence: TGTGCCAGCACCTTGACTAGCGGAGCCTACGAGCAGTACTTC. The whole variable domain, remainder taken from reference TRBV7-2 and TRBJ2-7, is GAGVSQSPSNKVTEKGKDVELRCDPISGHTALYWYRQSLGQGLEFLIYFQGNSAPDKSGLPSDRFSAERTGGSVSTLTIQRTQQEDSAVYLCASTLTSGAYEQYFGPGTRLTVT.

The chain joins TRBV7-8 to TRBJ2-5; D ambiguous. The CDR3 consists of 19 residues. Germline CDR1 reads SGHVS; CDR2 reads FQNEAQ. Trimming removed 4 bases from V and 5 bases from J, with 29 bases in between. CDR3 sequence (DNA): TGTGCCAGCAGCTATATCCCGACGAACCCACCGACCACGAGGGAGACCCAGTACTTC. Translation gives CASSYIPTNPPTTRETQYF.

The V call is TRBV11-2, the J call TRBJ2-1; 7 bases are shared with TRBD2. J lost 6 bases, V lost 1 base, and 15 bases had no gene match. CDR3 size: 18 residues. CDR1 and CDR2 from the germline V gene are SGHAT and FQNNGV. CDR3 loop: CASSLGRLTGGGGNEQFF. CDR3 nucleotide sequence: TGTGCCAGCAGCTTAGGGAGGCTAACGGGAGGTGGAGGCAATGAGCAGTTCTTC.

The CDR3 DNA is TGCAGCGTTGCGGCAGGGAATCGAGCTTTCTTT. Translation: CSVAAGNRAFF. This chain joins TRBV29-1 and TRBJ1-1, with a possible D match to TRBD1 (5 bases). Germline V gene data show CDR1 as SQVTM and CDR2 as ANQGSEA. The CDR3 is made up of 11 amino acids. V gave up 4 bases and J gave up 10 bases, with 13 bases separating them.

This chain joins TRBV30 and TRBJ1-6; no clear D gene. The CDR3 runs to 14 residues. Germline CDR1 and CDR2: GTSNPN and SVGIG (reference sequence). V lost 0 bases and J 11 bases, leaving 14 bases between the germline ends. The CDR3 nucleotides read TGTGCCTGGAGTGTACAACGGGGTTCGACACCCCTCCACTTT. It specifies CAWSVQRGSTPLHF.

This chain uses TRBV10-1 with TRBJ1-2; 7 bases agree with TRBD1. With V trimmed by 0 bases and J by 8 bases, 6 bases remained unmatched. Germline CDR1 reads WNHNN; CDR2 reads SYGVQD (reference sequence). This CDR3 region has 14 residues. This chain's CDR3 is CASSESRQGYGYTF. The CDR3 bases are TGCGCCAGCAGTGAGTCACGACAGGGTTACGGCTACACCTTC.

This chain connects TRBV19 to TRBJ1-1, with D uncertain. This CDR3 spans 13 amino acids. The germline V and J ends were trimmed by 3 bases and 1 base, with 6 bases remaining between them. CDR1 and CDR2 from the germline V gene are LNHDA and SQIVND (reference sequence). In nucleotides, the CDR3 is TGTGCCAGTAGTATTATGGAGAACACTGAAGCTTTCTTT. Translation gives CASSIMENTEAFF.

This chain joins TRBV4-3 and TRBJ2-2; D might be TRBD1 (6 bases). The CDR3 is 18 residues long. Trimming stripped 0 bases from V and 4 bases from J, with 18 bases between. Germline assignment: CDR1 LGHNA and CDR2 YSLEER. The CDR3 DNA reads TGCGCCAGCAGCCAAGACTTGGCCGGGGCAGGGGTCACCGGGGAGCTGTTTTTT. The encoded protein is CASSQDLAGAGVTGELFF.

The V gene is TRBV7-6, the J gene TRBJ2-7; 8 bases align to TRBD1. This CDR3 has 14 amino acids. CDR1 and CDR2 (germline): SGHVS, FNYEAQ. J gave up 4 bases and V 2 bases, and 4 bases lay outside the gene matches. The CDR3: CASSLQGARYEQYF. In DNA, the CDR3 is TGTGCCAGCAGCTTACAGGGGGCGCGGTACGAGCAGTACTTC.

This chain uses TRBV5-1 with TRBJ1-1; a possible D gene is TRBD1 (5 bases). The CDR3 is 13 amino acids. The V gene lost 4 bases and the J gene lost 0 bases, with 7 bases spanning the gap. The V gene's germline CDR1 is SGHRS and CDR2 YFSETQ. The CDR3 sequence: CASSLTVNTEAFF. The CDR3 region has the DNA TGCGCCAGCAGCCTGACAGTGAACACTGAAGCTTTCTTT.

V is TRBV11-2 and J is TRBJ2-7, with TRBD2 matching over 9 bases. The V segment lost 3 bases and the J segment 4 bases; nucleotides outside the gene matches: 4. There are 14 residues in the CDR3. Germline V gene lookup returns CDR1 SGHAT and CDR2 FQNNGV. In DNA form, the CDR3 reads TGTGCCAGCAGCTTCGGGCGGGGGGGTTACGAGCAGTACTTC. Protein: CASSFGRGGYEQYF.

V gene TRBV27 combines with J gene TRBJ2-2; no definite D call. CDR1 is MNHEY and CDR2 is SMNVEV in the germline V gene (reference sequence). This CDR3 region has 15 residues. V lost 5 bases and J lost 2, with 12 bases in between. CDR3 region: CASSHTPVNTGELFF. DNA of the CDR3: TGTGCCAGCAGTCATACTCCGGTTAACACCGGGGAGCTGTTTTTT.

The sample holds one count of this clone. The V call is TRBV19, the J call TRBJ2-5, with 16 nucleotides matching TRBD2. The germline gives CDR1 LNHDA, CDR2 SQIVND (reference sequence). Trimming at V came to 4 bases and at J to 5 bases, leaving 4 bases not matched to a gene. The CDR3 spans 16 residues. CDR3 sequence: CASSRGLAGGPETQYF. CDR3 DNA: TGTGCCAGTAGTAGGGGACTAGCGGGAGGGCCGGAGACCCAGTACTTC.

The gene calls are TRBV6-5 and TRBJ2-1, with 7 bases lining up with TRBD1. This CDR3 has 15 residues. Trimming cost V 6 bases and J 0 bases; bases outside gene matches: 5. The germline V gene encodes CDR1 MNHEY and CDR2 SVGAGI. CDR3 coding DNA: TGTGCCAGCAGAGGGGGCCTAAGCTCCTACAATGAGCAGTTCTTC. It encodes CASRGGLSSYNEQFF.

This clone has just one count. The rearrangement uses TRBV5-1 and TRBJ2-3, with D unresolved. V dropped 2 bases and J dropped 3 bases, with 16 bases sitting between them. CDR3 length: 16 residues. The germline gives CDR1 SGHRS, CDR2 YFSETQ. The CDR3 DNA follows: TGCGCCAGCAGCTTTGTGCCGGGTGGTGAGACAGATACGCAGTATTTT. This sequence encodes CASSFVPGGETDTQYF.

The rearrangement links TRBV13 to TRBJ2-3, with D possibly being TRBD2 (7 bases). The CDR3 has 15 amino acids. Trimming removed 5 bases from V and 5 bases from J, with 17 bases in between. Per the germline V gene, CDR1 is PRHDT and CDR2 is FYEKMQ (reference sequence). For the CDR3, the DNA is TGTGCCAGCAGCCCACTCCTGCGGGGGCTAGATACGCAGTATTTT. It translates to CASSPLLRGLDTQYF.

This rearrangement joins TRBV7-2 to TRBJ2-5, with 7 bases fitting TRBD1. Per the germline V gene, CDR1 is SGHTA and CDR2 is FQGNSA. V lost 0 bases and J lost 2; bases outside the gene matches: 3. This CDR3 spans 15 amino acids. This CDR3 is CASSLARTGQETQYF. The CDR3 nucleotides are TGTGCCAGCAGCTTAGCTCGGACAGGTCAAGAGACCCAGTACTTC.

A single count supports this clone. The chain couples TRBV6-1 to TRBJ2-7, with 9 bases aligning to TRBD1. The CDR3 consists of 15 residues. CDR1 is MNHNS and CDR2 is SASEGT in the germline V gene. Unmatched junction bases numbered 11, after V lost 10 bases and J lost 1 base. Here the CDR3 DNA reads TGTGCCACCCAACCCGGACAGGGGTCGTCCTACGAGCAGTACTTC. Protein: CATQPGQGSSYEQYF.

A single count supports this clone. The chain combines TRBV7-2 with TRBJ1-2; the D is unclear. The germline V gene has CDR1 SGHTA and CDR2 FQGNSA. With 2 bases removed from V and 1 base from J, the gap between germline ends came to 8 bases. This CDR3 contains 14 residues. The CDR3, as DNA: TGTGCCAGCAGCTTAAATGACCTTAACTATGGCTACACCTTC. Protein: CASSLNDLNYGYTF.

The chain employs TRBV25-1 and TRBJ2-1; TRBD1 agrees at 9 bases. This CDR3 region has 16 residues. The ends lost 1 base at V and 3 bases at J; junction bases unmatched: 4. CDR1 MGHDK and CDR2 SYGVNS come from the germline V gene. CDR3 sequence (DNA): TGTGCCAGCAGTGAATGGGGGACAGGGAGCTACAATGAGCAGTTCTTC. It is translated as CASSEWGTGSYNEQFF.

This clone was found a few times. The chain recombines TRBV30 with TRBJ1-4; no firm D call. The CDR3 has 16 residues. V dropped 2 bases and J dropped 2 bases, with 15 bases sitting between them. Germline V lookup: CDR1 GTSNPN, CDR2 SVGIG (reference sequence). The CDR3, as DNA: TGTGCCTGGAGTTCCAAAGGACCCGGGACTAATGAAAAACTGTTTTTT. Translation gives CAWSSKGPGTNEKLFF.

This chain joins TRBV12-5 and TRBJ1-1; 7 nucleotides align to TRBD1. J lost 7 bases, V lost 1 base, and 3 bases had no gene match. The length of the CDR3 is 13 residues. The germline V gene has CDR1 LGHNT and CDR2 FRNRAP. This CDR3 is CASGLGQGIEAFF. In DNA form, the CDR3 reads TGTGCTAGTGGTTTGGGACAGGGCATTGAAGCTTTCTTT.

This chain joins TRBV4-2 and TRBJ2-2; D might be TRBD1 (6 bases). Trimming removed 6 bases from V and 1 base from J, with 9 bases in between. The CDR3 has 14 residues. CDR1 and CDR2 from the germline V gene are LGHNA and YNFKEQ. The CDR3 DNA sequence: TGTGCCAGCAGTTCGGACAGGAACACCGGGGAGCTGTTTTTT. Encoded protein: CASSSDRNTGELFF.

The chain couples TRBV7-2 to TRBJ1-2; D is perhaps TRBD1 (6 bases). The germline V gene encodes CDR1 SGHTA and CDR2 FQGNSA. There are 13 residues in the CDR3. The V and J ends lost 6 bases and 4 bases respectively, with 12 bases between them. The CDR3 protein is CASREGVGYGYTF. The CDR3 DNA is TGTGCCAGCAGGGAGGGGGTGGGCTATGGCTACACCTTC. The full variable domain, its missing parts supplied by reference TRBV7-2 and TRBJ1-2, is GAGVSQSPSNKVTEKGKDVELRCDPISGHTALYWYRQSLGQGLEFLIYFQGNSAPDKSGLPSDRFSAERTGGSVSTLTIQRTQQEDSAVYLCASREGVGYGYTFGSGTRLTVV.

This clone has more than one count but fewer than ten. J is TRBJ2-1 and V is TRBV15, with D perhaps assigned TRBD1 or TRBD2 (5 bases each). The germline gives CDR1 LNHNV, CDR2 YYDKDF (reference sequence). CDR3 size: 14 residues. With 2 bases removed from V and 2 bases from J, the gap between germline ends came to 7 bases. As DNA, the CDR3 is TGTGCCACCAGCAGACAGGGACCCTACAATGAGCAGTTCTTC. It encodes CATSRQGPYNEQFF. The full variable domain, with the rest looked up from reference TRBV15 and TRBJ2-1, is DAMVIQNPRYQVTQFGKPVTLSCSQTLNHNVMYWYQQKSSQAPKLLFHYYDKDFNNEADTPDNFQSRRPNTSFCFLDIRSPGLGDTAMYLCATSRQGPYNEQFFGPGTRLTVL.

This chain links TRBV21-1 with TRBJ2-5; the table calls TRBD1, which could not be checked here. TRBV21-1 is a documented pseudogene. The CDR3 loop spans 15 amino acids. CDR3 DNA: TGTGCCAGCAGCAAAGACGGCACAGCTCAAGAGACCCAGTACTTC. It yields the protein CASSKDGTAQETQYF.

The chain is built from TRBV5-1 and TRBJ2-2; TRBD2 matches 11 bases. The junction had 6 bases not matched to a gene; V was cut back by 6 bases and J by 5 bases. This CDR3 comprises 15 residues. Per the germline V gene, CDR1 is SGHRS and CDR2 is YFSETQ. This CDR3 reads CASTLGLAGTGELFF. CDR3 bases: TGCGCCAGCACCCTCGGACTAGCGGGTACCGGGGAGCTGTTTTTT.